Shown below are 18 T cell receptor beta chains from a single sample sequenced in a study of T cells in Graves' hyperthyroidism and ophthalmopathy. Amplified TCR beta CDR3 regions came from RNA transcripts. The HTBI set primed first-round TCR CDR3 RT-PCR. TCRdb used MiXCR to reprocess the multiplex PCR reads, holding one entry per CDR3 protein. In the table there are around 620,000 distinct CDR3 sequences, around 15% of which are singletons. Sequencing input: blood. These receptors were collected from a woman aged 25-40 years with Graves' hyperthyroidism.

Comments on this clonotype: It may be a read error: a sequence one base away is much more abundant. The chain links TRBV5-5 to TRBJ1-1; the D is unclear. The CDR3 spans 15 residues. Germline CDR1 reads SGHKS; CDR2 reads YYEKEE (reference sequence). V lost 0 bases and J 1 base, leaving 10 bases between the germline ends. CDR3 DNA sequence: TGTGCCAGCAGCTTGGACGGCGTAAAGAACACTGAAGCTTTCTTT. Amino acids: CASSLDGVKNTEAFF.

The chain uses TRBV4-3 and TRBJ2-7, with 8 bases matching TRBD1. Per germline, CDR1 LGHNA and CDR2 YSLEER. This CDR3 is built from 15 residues. The V and J ends lost 0 bases and 4 bases, in that order; junction bases with no gene match: 5. The CDR3 region has the DNA TGCGCCAGCAGCCAAGATTCCGACAGGGGATACGAGCAGTACTTC. This translates into CASSQDSDRGYEQYF.

This clonotype has a handful of counts. The genes are TRBV19 and TRBJ2-3; TRBD2 aligns across 9 bases. CDR3 length equals 17 residues. With V trimmed by 3 bases and J by 1 base, 8 bases remained unmatched. From germline, CDR1 is LNHDA and CDR2 SQIVND (reference sequence). CDR3 nucleotides: TGTGCCAGTAGTATTCCCTTAGCGGGAGAGGGCACAGATACGCAGTATTTT. Amino acid sequence: CASSIPLAGEGTDTQYF. Drawing the rest from reference TRBV19 and TRBJ2-3, the complete variable domain is DGGITQSPKYLFRKEGQNVTLSCEQNLNHDAMYWYRQDPGQGLRLIYYSQIVNDFQKGDIAEGYSVSREKKESFPLTVTSAQKNPTAFYLCASSIPLAGEGTDTQYFGPGTRLTVL.

The sample holds a few counts of this clonotype. V and J are TRBV6-2 or TRBV6-3 and TRBJ2-3; perhaps TRBD2 as D (6 bases). Per germline, CDR1 MNHEY and CDR2 SVGEGT. The CDR3 spans 13 residues. The V end lost 4 bases, the J end lost 1 base, and 6 bases lay between the germline ends. CDR3 DNA sequence: TGTGCCAGCAGTTGGGAGGGCACAGATACGCAGTATTTT. Its translation is CASSWEGTDTQYF.

Written as DNA, the CDR3 is TGTGCCACCAGTGACCCGAGTGAAGGGAAGGAGACCCAGTACTTC. Amino acid sequence: CATSDPSEGKETQYF. The genes are TRBV24-1 and TRBJ2-5; unclear D gene. The V end lost 4 bases, the J end lost 5 bases, and 16 bases lay between the germline ends. CDR1 and CDR2 (germline): KGHDR, SFDVKD. The CDR3 has 15 amino acids.

This clonotype has ten or more counts. The chain joins TRBV2 to TRBJ1-6; 7 bases line up with TRBD1. CDR3 size: 12 residues. Per the germline V gene, CDR1 is SNHLY and CDR2 is FYNNEI. J lost 5 bases, V lost 8 bases, and 0 bases had no gene match. The CDR3 sequence is CASDRDNSPLHF. The CDR3 DNA reads as TGTGCCAGCGACAGGGATAATTCACCCCTCCACTTT.

The sample holds many counts of this clonotype. This sequence joins TRBV2 and TRBJ2-7; D may be TRBD1 or TRBD2 (5 bases each). The V end lost 1 base, the J end lost 3 bases, and 10 bases lay between the germline ends. Germline lookup yields CDR1 SNHLY and CDR2 FYNNEI. This CDR3 has 14 amino acids. CDR3 protein: CASSEVGRDYEQYF. The CDR3 DNA sequence: TGTGCCAGCAGTGAAGTGGGACGAGACTACGAGCAGTACTTC.

This clonotype was picked up many times. The rearrangement joins TRBV6-1 to TRBJ2-1; 12 bases align to TRBD2. The CDR3 is 15 residues long. J was trimmed by 6 bases and V by 1 base; bases with no gene match: 1. CDR1 is MNHNS and CDR2 is SASEGT in the germline V gene. The CDR3 DNA reads TGTGCCAGCAGTGAAGGGACTAGCGGGACCAATGAGCAGTTCTTC. The encoded protein is CASSEGTSGTNEQFF.

This clonotype was picked up many times. The chain combines TRBV7-8 with TRBJ2-1; D unclear. V lost 1 base and J 4 bases, leaving 11 bases between the germline ends. The V gene's germline CDR1 is SGHVS and CDR2 FQNEAQ. This CDR3 has 15 residues. The CDR3 coding sequence is TGTGCCAGCAGCTTAGAAGGTTGGCGGTACAATGAGCAGTTCTTC. Translating it yields CASSLEGWRYNEQFF.

This clonotype was seen at least ten times. This chain connects TRBV28 to TRBJ1-1; TRBD1 agrees at 8 bases. The junction had 8 bases not matched to a gene; V was cut back by 6 bases and J by 11 bases. The length of the CDR3 is 12 residues. Germline CDR1 reads MDHEN; CDR2 reads SYDVKM. CDR3 amino acids: CASSRQGTWAFF. The CDR3 DNA is TGTGCCAGCAGCCGACAGGGGACGTGGGCTTTCTTT.

This clonotype was counted only a few times. The V call is TRBV30, the J call TRBJ2-5, with 7 bases that match TRBD2. Germline-derived CDR1 and CDR2 are GTSNPN and SVGIG (reference sequence). The V segment lost 4 bases and the J segment 1 base; nucleotides outside the gene matches: 9. The CDR3 loop spans 15 amino acids. CDR3 nucleotide sequence: TGTGCCTGGATGGCGGAGCGGGGACTCCAAGAGACCCAGTACTTC. Translating it yields CAWMAERGLQETQYF.

Only a few counts were recorded for this clonotype. V gene TRBV3-1 combines with J gene TRBJ1-6; 10 bases fit TRBD1. V lost 4 bases and J lost 8; bases outside the gene matches: 5. Germline V lookup: CDR1 LGHDT, CDR2 YNNKEL (reference sequence). CDR3 length equals 15 residues. CDR3 in DNA: TGTGCCAGCAGCCCGCCGACAGGGGGCTATTCACCCCTCCACTTT. Residues: CASSPPTGGYSPLHF.

The chain couples TRBV20-1 to TRBJ2-3; TRBD2 agrees at 9 bases. Germline V gene data show CDR1 as DFQATT and CDR2 as SNEGSKA (reference sequence). V was clipped by 2 bases and J by 5 bases; unmatched bases: 17. The CDR3 runs 18 residues. CDR3 nucleotides: TGCAGTGCTAGACCTCTATCCCCTATAGCGGGAGAATTAGATACGCAGTATTTT. Amino acids: CSARPLSPIAGELDTQYF.

This clonotype has ten or more counts. The chain links TRBV12-3 or TRBV12-4 to TRBJ2-7; 10 nucleotides align to TRBD1. Trimming cost V 6 bases and J 9 bases; bases outside gene matches: 11. There are 14 residues in the CDR3. CDR3 sequence (DNA): TGTGCCAGCAGGCCACCGGGACAGGGGTCGTGGCAGTACTTC. This codes for CASRPPGQGSWQYF.

The V and J genes are TRBV6-4 and TRBJ1-6, with D tentatively TRBD1 (6 bases). The CDR3 is 13 residues long. The V and J ends lost 5 bases and 9 bases respectively, with 11 bases between them. Germline loops: CDR1 MRHNA, CDR2 SNTAGT. In DNA form, the CDR3 reads TGTGCCAGCAGTACAGGGTACGGTTCACCCCTCCACTTT. Encoded protein: CASSTGYGSPLHF.

This clonotype has ten or more counts. The chain is built from TRBV2 and TRBJ1-2; TRBD1 might be the D (6 bases). The germline CDR1 and CDR2 sequences are SNHLY and FYNNEI. Trimming cost V 6 bases and J 2 bases, with 13 bases left between them. The CDR3 sequence is 14 residues long. CDR3 residues: CASSLTRGNYGYTF. DNA of the CDR3: TGTGCCAGCAGCTTAACCAGGGGAAACTATGGCTACACCTTC.

The chain uses TRBV5-1 and TRBJ2-5; D gene ambiguous. With 5 bases removed from V and 4 bases from J, the gap between germline ends came to 9 bases. The CDR3 contains 12 residues. The V gene's germline CDR1 is SGHRS and CDR2 YFSETQ. CDR3 coding DNA: TGCGCCAGCAGTCAAGCCCTAGAGACCCAGTACTTC. Translating it yields CASSQALETQYF.

This clonotype appeared many times. J is TRBJ1-1 and V is TRBV30; D gene unclear. Trimming took off 4 bases at V and 4 bases at J, with 19 bases between the two ends. The CDR3 runs to 15 residues. Per the germline V gene, CDR1 is GTSNPN and CDR2 is SVGIG (reference sequence). CDR3 region: CAWTLGFVQSTEAFF. The CDR3 coding sequence is TGTGCCTGGACTTTAGGTTTTGTTCAGTCCACTGAAGCTTTCTTT.